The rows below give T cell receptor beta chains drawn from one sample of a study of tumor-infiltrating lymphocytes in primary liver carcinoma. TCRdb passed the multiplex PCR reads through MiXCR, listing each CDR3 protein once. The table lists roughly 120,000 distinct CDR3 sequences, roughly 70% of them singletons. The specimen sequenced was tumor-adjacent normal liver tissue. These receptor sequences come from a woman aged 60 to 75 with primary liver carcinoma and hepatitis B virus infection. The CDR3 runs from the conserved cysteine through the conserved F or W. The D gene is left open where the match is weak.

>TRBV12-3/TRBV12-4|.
CASKRDLGTPGNTIYF
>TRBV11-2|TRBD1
CASSYPDRGGSEQFF
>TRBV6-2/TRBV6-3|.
CVSSYWGHKSSGNTIYF
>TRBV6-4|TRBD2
CTSGRGTSWRDNERYF
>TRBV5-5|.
CASSRKQGFRNQPQHF
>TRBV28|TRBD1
CASAGTAYGYTF
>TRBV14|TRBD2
CASSHPLGLAGGFSYEQYF
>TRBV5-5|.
CASSLDLNTDAFF
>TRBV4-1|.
CASNQAEGSYNEQSF
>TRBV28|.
CASTLTRSGELLF
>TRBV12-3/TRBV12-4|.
CASGHSLLIADTQYF
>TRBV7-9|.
CASSSSGVWETQYF
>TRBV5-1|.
CASSLSADYTYNEQFF
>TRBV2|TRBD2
CASRSTGLRGTGELFF
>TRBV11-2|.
CDSSLCVSADRLLAKNIQYF
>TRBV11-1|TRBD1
CISSYRQGRNTEAFF
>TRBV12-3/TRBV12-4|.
CASSVTGNQPQHF
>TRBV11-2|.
CTSSIGAGFDYTF
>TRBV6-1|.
CAGSEDGVSNQPQHF
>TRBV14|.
CASRPYDQGTDYGYTF
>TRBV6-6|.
CASNTGNTEAFF
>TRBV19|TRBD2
CASSWAGRGDTQYF
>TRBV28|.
CASCFRLGTGELFF
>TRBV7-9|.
CASSSRRGWEAFNEQYF
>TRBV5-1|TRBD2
CASSLVASGYFAQYF
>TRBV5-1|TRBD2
CASSLELAGGPNIKYF
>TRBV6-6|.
CASTPGGGQPQHF
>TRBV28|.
CAGSSRGRAFF
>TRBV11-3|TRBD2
CASSLSGSPNHDQFF
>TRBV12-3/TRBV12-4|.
CTSSSRGFLEAFF
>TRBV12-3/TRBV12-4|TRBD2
CASSLRLAGGLRTGELLF
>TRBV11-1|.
CASSSRTAGLREQYF
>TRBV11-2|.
CVSSPGGPYEQYF
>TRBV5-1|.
CASSLGQNYGYTF
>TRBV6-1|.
CASSEAEGSGYVQYF
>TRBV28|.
CASSPGGSGANVLTF
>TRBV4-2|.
CASSQGTLDSHEQYF
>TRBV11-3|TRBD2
CASSRSRGGSTYNEQFF
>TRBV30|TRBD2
CAWSVGSGRSDTQYF
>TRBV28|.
CASNPIELAAHEQFF
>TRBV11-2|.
CASSPGGRGNTIYF
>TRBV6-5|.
CTSSLDRGTDTQYF
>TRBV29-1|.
CSVTESTRNEQFF
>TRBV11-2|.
CASSAKGVWVEEYF
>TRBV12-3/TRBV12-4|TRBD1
CVSSPQGGLTEAFF
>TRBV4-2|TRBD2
CASSRESLAGVGYNEQFF
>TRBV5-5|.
CANSCGLMNQETRYF
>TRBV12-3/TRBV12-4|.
CASSLNRVYEQYF
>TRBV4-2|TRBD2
CASSQFSGCSYNEQFF
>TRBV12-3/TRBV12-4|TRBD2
CARSLAGSYEQYF
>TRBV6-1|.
CASSGREQYF
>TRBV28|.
CARITSGMGVDGYTF
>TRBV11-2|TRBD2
CASSLGLVAGGPNEQLF
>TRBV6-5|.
CASTRTWSSNTEAFF
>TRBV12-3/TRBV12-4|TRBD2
CTSSRGIGRAHEQYF
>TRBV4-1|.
CASSRVTGVGERFF
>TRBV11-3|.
CASSPAGVSTDTQYF
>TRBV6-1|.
CASSESAGTNSPLHF
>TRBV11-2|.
CAISLQNEQFF